A single sample gave rise to the 12 T cell receptor beta chains below, sequenced in a study of cytotoxic CD8 clonotypes in ibrutinib-treated CLL. Clones were sequenced by immunoSEQ multiplex PCR, and TCRdb holds only the in-frame ones, with some missing. The sample lists tens of thousands of clones, about 86% occurring once. Source: PBMCs, taken before ibrutinib treatment. These receptors all come from a human donor with chronic lymphocytic leukemia.

This clone occurred once. The chain recombines TRBV7-2 with TRBJ2-5; D gene ambiguous. CDR3 size: 11 residues. Germline lookup yields CDR1 SGHTA and CDR2 FQGNSA. Trimming removed 3 bases from V and 4 bases from J, with 3 bases in between. The CDR3 reads CASSFAETQYF. The DNA of the CDR3 is TGTGCCAGCAGCTTTGCAGAGACCCAGTACTTC.

The chain is built from TRBV5-4 and TRBJ1-1; 7 bases are shared with TRBD1. CDR1 and CDR2 from the germline V gene are SGHNT and YYREEE (reference sequence). V gave up 2 bases and J gave up 1 base; unmatched junction bases: 5. This CDR3 region has 15 residues. The CDR3 sequence: CASSLGGGRNTEAFF. The CDR3 DNA is TGTGCCAGCAGCTTAGGAGGGGGCAGGAACACTGAAGCTTTCTTT.

This clone appeared a few times. J is TRBJ1-4 and V is TRBV5-1; D ambiguous. CDR1 SGHRS and CDR2 YFSETQ come from the germline V gene. The V and J ends lost 3 bases and 7 bases respectively, with 16 bases between them. This CDR3 comprises 15 residues. The CDR3 reads CASSSSDWVGEKLFF. The CDR3 coding sequence is TGCGCCAGCAGCTCGTCAGATTGGGTCGGTGAAAAACTGTTTTTT.

The chain is built from TRBV2 and TRBJ1-1; perhaps TRBD1 as D (5 bases). The CDR3 covers 15 residues. CDR1 is SNHLY and CDR2 is FYNNEI in the germline V gene. V was pared by 2 bases and J by 4 bases, with 14 bases between. The CDR3 DNA sequence: TGTGCCAGCAGTGAATACGCAGGGACTGTCACTGAAGCTTTCTTT. Amino acid sequence: CASSEYAGTVTEAFF. The whole variable domain, filled in from reference TRBV2 and TRBJ1-1, reads EPEVTQTPSHQVTQMGQEVILRCVPISNHLYFYWYRQILGQKVEFLVSFYNNEISEKSEIFDDQFSVERPDGSNFTLKIRSTKLEDSAMYFCASSEYAGTVTEAFFGQGTRLTVV.

The gene calls are TRBV28 and TRBJ2-7, with D perhaps given as TRBD1 or TRBD2 (5 bases each). Trimming cost V 2 bases and J 4 bases, with 15 bases left between them. Per germline, CDR1 MDHEN and CDR2 SYDVKM. The CDR3 extends over 15 amino acids. The chain's CDR3 is CASSLGTIPRYEQYF. CDR3 bases: TGTGCCAGCAGTTTAGGGACCATTCCCCGGTACGAGCAGTACTTC. The full variable domain, its missing parts supplied by reference TRBV28 and TRBJ2-7, is DVKVTQSSRYLVKRTGEKVFLECVQDMDHENMFWYRQDPGLGLRLIYFSYDVKMKEKGDIPEGYSVSREKKERFSLILESASTNQTSMYLCASSLGTIPRYEQYFGPGTRLTVT.

This clone was counted at least ten times. The chain is built from TRBV30 and TRBJ2-1; perhaps TRBD1 as D (5 bases). Trimming cost V 4 bases and J 7 bases, with 17 bases left between them. Per the germline V gene, CDR1 is GTSNPN and CDR2 is SVGIG (reference sequence). The CDR3 has 14 residues. The CDR3 DNA follows: TGTGCCTGGAACGCCGGCAGGGTCTCGAATGAGCAGTTCTTC. Amino acids: CAWNAGRVSNEQFF.

For the CDR3, the DNA is TGTGCCAGCAGCCGACAGGGAACTAATGAAAAACTGTTTTTT. This translates into CASSRQGTNEKLFF. The V gene is TRBV11-1, the J gene TRBJ1-4; TRBD1 aligns across 7 bases. V trimming: 5 bases; J trimming: 1 base; junction bases outside the gene matches: 1. Germline V gene lookup returns CDR1 SGHAT and CDR2 FQDESV (reference sequence). The CDR3 length is 14 residues. Supplemented by reference TRBV11-1 and TRBJ1-4, the full variable domain reads EAEVAQSPRYKITEKSQAVAFWCDPISGHATLYWYRQILGQGPELLVQFQDESVVDDSQLPKDRFSAERLKGVDSTLKIQPAELGDSAMYLCASSRQGTNEKLFFGSGTQLSVL.

This chain links TRBV4-3 with TRBJ2-7; D unclear. The V end was cut by 4 bases, the J end by 2 bases, with 12 bases between. This CDR3 has 14 amino acids. In germline, CDR1 is LGHNA, CDR2 YSLEER. CDR3 nucleotide sequence: TGCGCCAGCAGCCCCAGTAACGGCCCCTACGAGCAGTACTTC. Translated, it gives CASSPSNGPYEQYF.

The CDR3 sequence: CASSLAGGGTEAFF. DNA for the CDR3: TGTGCCAGCAGCCTCGCGGGGGGGGGCACTGAAGCTTTCTTT. V and J are TRBV9 and TRBJ1-1; the D gene is possibly TRBD1 (5 bases). V was shortened by 4 bases and J by 4 bases, with 14 bases between the two germline ends. The CDR3 extends over 14 amino acids. Germline loops: CDR1 SGDLS, CDR2 YYNGEE.

The J gene is TRBJ1-3, the V gene TRBV28; TRBD1 aligns across 7 bases. The junction had 11 bases not matched to a gene; V was cut back by 6 bases and J by 6 bases. Per the germline V gene, CDR1 is MDHEN and CDR2 is SYDVKM. The CDR3 spans 15 residues. This chain's CDR3 is CASSPKDRPANTIYF. The CDR3 DNA is TGTGCCAGCAGCCCCAAGGACAGGCCTGCAAACACCATATATTTT.

The chain carries TRBV18 and TRBJ2-1; D gene ambiguous. The CDR3 runs to 15 residues. The V gene's germline CDR1 is KGHSH and CDR2 LQKENI. Trimming removed 5 bases from V and 3 bases from J, with 14 bases in between. The CDR3 DNA reads as TGTGCCAGCTCATCATCCGCCGGAGACTACAATGAGCAGTTCTTC. As protein: CASSSSAGDYNEQFF.

In its sample, this clone was seen once. The chain joins TRBV9 to TRBJ1-5; D not resolved. This CDR3 is 12 amino acids long. V was shortened by 0 bases and J by 11 bases, with 9 bases between the two germline ends. In germline, CDR1 is SGDLS, CDR2 YYNGEE. This chain's CDR3 is CASSVAGGTQHF. In DNA form, the CDR3 reads TGTGCCAGCAGCGTAGCTGGTGGGACCCAGCATTTT.